The TCR beta chain under discussion was sequenced for a study of blood T cells in healthy people across ages. CDR1 and CDR2 (germline): SGHDN, FVKESK. The CDR3 has 13 residues. V lost 6 bases and J lost 4, with 12 bases in between. Study-wide points: Fewer expanded clones and more diversity marked long-lived versus aged donors.

About this clonotype: Its antigen is unidentified.

A sample-barcoded 5' primer and a J-beta primer mix were used in a second PCR of about 7 to 11 cycles. Template switching added a 12-random-nucleotide identifier to every cDNA molecule. TCRdb reprocessed the 5' RACE reads via MiXCR and lists one record per CDR3 protein. The sample includes around 1,500,000 distinct CDR3 sequences, roughly 30% of them seen just once. Material: blood. This TCR came from a woman aged 25-40 years in good health. This chain joins TRBV14 and TRBJ1-2, with no clear D. CDR3 region: CASSREGGYGYTF. The CDR3 nucleotides read TGTGCCAGCAGTAGAGAGGGCGGCTATGGCTACACCTTC.